This T cell receptor (beta chain) was captured in a study of neurological immune-mediated disorders. This CDR3 spans 13 amino acids. The germline gives CDR1 SQVTM, CDR2 ANQGSEA. V was clipped by 7 bases and J by 1 base, with 14 bases between them. This clonotype was detected many times. MiXCR, applied by TCRdb to the 5' RACE reads, yields one record per CDR3 protein. In the table there are about 79,000 distinct CDR3 sequences, 13% to 15% of which are singletons. This chain joins TRBV29-1 and TRBJ2-7, with a weak D call TRBD2 (5 bases). The specimen sequenced was PBMCs. The sequence derives from a woman in her forties or fifties in good health. The CDR3 region has the DNA TGCAGCGCAAGACTACCCAGGTCCTACGAGCAGTACTTC. It is translated as CSARLPRSYEQYF.